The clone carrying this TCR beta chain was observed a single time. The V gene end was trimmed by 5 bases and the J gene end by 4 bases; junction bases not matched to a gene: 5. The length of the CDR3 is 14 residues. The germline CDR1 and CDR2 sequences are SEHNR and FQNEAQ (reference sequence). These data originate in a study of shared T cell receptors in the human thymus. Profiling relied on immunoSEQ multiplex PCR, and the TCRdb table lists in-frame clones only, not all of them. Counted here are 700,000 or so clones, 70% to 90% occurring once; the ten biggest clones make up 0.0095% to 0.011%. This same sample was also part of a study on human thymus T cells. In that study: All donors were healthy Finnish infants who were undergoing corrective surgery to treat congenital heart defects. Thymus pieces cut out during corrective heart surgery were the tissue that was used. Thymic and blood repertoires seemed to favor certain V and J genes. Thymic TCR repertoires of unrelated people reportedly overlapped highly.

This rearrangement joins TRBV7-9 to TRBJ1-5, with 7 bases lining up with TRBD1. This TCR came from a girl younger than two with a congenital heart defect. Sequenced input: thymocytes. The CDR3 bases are TGTGCCAGCAGCCATACAGGGGCAAATCAGCCCCAGCATTTT. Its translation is CASSHTGANQPQHF. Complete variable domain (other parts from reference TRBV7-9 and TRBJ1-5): DTGVSQNPRHKITKRGQNVTFRCDPISEHNRLYWYRQTLGQGPEFLTYFQNEAQLEKSRLLSDRFSAERPKGSFSTLEIQRTEQGDSAMYLCASSHTGANQPQHFGDGTRLSIL.